These 17 T cell receptor beta chains share one sample of origin, sequenced in a study of blood T cell repertoires in COVID-19. Some clones are missing from TCRdb's copy, which holds only in-frame ones; the method was immunoSEQ multiplex PCR. The sample comprises about 150,000 clones, approximately 86% of which are singletons, and approximately 3.5% rests with the top ten. The sequenced sample was peripheral blood. The receptor source for this set is a man between 65 and 85 years old with acute or convalescent COVID-19.

This clone has just one count. The chain has TRBV28 and TRBJ1-4; 8 nucleotides line up with TRBD1. The CDR3 is 14 amino acids. Germline loops: CDR1 MDHEN, CDR2 SYDVKM. After removal of 5 bases from V and 7 bases from J, the junction contained 6 bases not matched to a gene. CDR3 coding DNA: TGTGCCAGCAGTCCAGGGGGCCTGGGTGAAAAACTGTTTTTT. Translating gives CASSPGGLGEKLFF.

This chain uses TRBV5-6 with TRBJ1-2, with D perhaps TRBD1 (6 bases). Germline CDR1 and CDR2: SGHDT and YYEEEE. CDR3 length: 16 residues. Trimming removed 5 bases at V and 0 bases at J, with 17 bases between. The CDR3 DNA is TGTGCCAGCAGTCTTATAAGACAGGCATCTAACTATGGCTACACCTTC. This translates into CASSLIRQASNYGYTF.

The chain is built from TRBV5-4 and TRBJ1-1; D not resolved. V shed 4 bases and J shed 1 base, with 8 bases lying between them. The germline CDR1 and CDR2 sequences are SGHNT and YYREEE (reference sequence). CDR3 length: 13 residues. The CDR3 coding sequence is TGTGCCAGCAGCCCCGACAAGAACACTGAAGCTTTCTTT. This encodes CASSPDKNTEAFF.

The CDR3 spells CASSIGRFTDTQYF. Written as DNA, the CDR3 is TGTGCCAGTAGTATCGGGAGATTCACAGATACGCAGTATTTT. The chain recombines TRBV19 with TRBJ2-3, with D perhaps TRBD2 (6 bases). The V gene's germline CDR1 is LNHDA and CDR2 SQIVND (reference sequence). This CDR3 is built from 14 residues. The ends were cut back, 3 bases at V and 2 bases at J, with 9 bases in the middle.

Of note for this clone: The sample has other DNA sequences that encode this CDR3 too. V gene TRBV29-1 combines with J gene TRBJ2-7, with TRBD1 as a possible D gene (6 bases). V was clipped by 2 bases and J by 3 bases, with 11 bases between them. CDR1 is SQVTM and CDR2 is ANQGSEA in the germline V gene. The CDR3 has 13 amino acids. The CDR3 nucleotides read TGCAGCGTTGAACGCTCCAGGGGCTACGAGCAGTACTTC. This translates into CSVERSRGYEQYF.

J is TRBJ1-4 and V is TRBV30; D perhaps matches TRBD1 (5 bases). The CDR3 length is 14 residues. Germline lookup yields CDR1 GTSNPN and CDR2 SVGIG (reference sequence). Trimming pared 5 bases from V and 7 bases from J, leaving 17 bases between. This chain's CDR3 is CAWGVKGAGEKLFF. CDR3 DNA: TGTGCCTGGGGGGTTAAAGGGGCAGGTGAAAAACTGTTTTTT. The full variable domain, in which reference TRBV30 and TRBJ1-4 provide the parts outside the CDR3, is SQTIHQWPATLVQPVGSPLSLECTVEGTSNPNLYWYRQAAGRGLQLLFYSVGIGQISSEVPQNLSASRPQDRQFILSSKKLLLSDSGFYLCAWGVKGAGEKLFFGSGTQLSVL.

V gene TRBV7-9 combines with J gene TRBJ2-3, with D possibly being TRBD1 (5 bases). Trimming removed 1 base at V and 3 bases at J, with 11 bases between. This CDR3 region has 15 residues. Per germline, CDR1 SEHNR and CDR2 FQNEAQ (reference sequence). CDR3 region: CASSLVGGATDTQYF. CDR3 DNA: TGTGCCAGCAGCTTAGTTGGTGGGGCTACAGATACGCAGTATTTT.

The chain has TRBV25-1 and TRBJ1-1; 9 bases align to TRBD1. The germline V gene encodes CDR1 MGHDK and CDR2 SYGVNS. The CDR3 is 13 amino acids. The V gene end was trimmed by 9 bases and the J gene end by 2 bases; junction bases not matched to a gene: 4. The CDR3 reads CASNTGGNTEAFF. Here the CDR3 DNA reads TGTGCCAGTAACACAGGGGGCAACACTGAAGCTTTCTTT.

The V gene is TRBV5-1, the J gene TRBJ1-1, with 8 bases aligning to TRBD1. Trimming at V came to 2 bases and at J to 2 bases, leaving 8 bases not matched to a gene. CDR3 length equals 16 residues. Germline V gene lookup returns CDR1 SGHRS and CDR2 YFSETQ. The CDR3 bases are TGCGCCAGCAGCTTCCCAAGGACAGGGAGAAACACTGAAGCTTTCTTT. Its protein product is CASSFPRTGRNTEAFF.

The V and J genes are TRBV15 and TRBJ2-6, with 9 positions matching TRBD1. The CDR3 extends over 20 amino acids. Germline values: CDR1 LNHNV, CDR2 YYDKDF (reference sequence). After removal of 2 bases from V and 0 bases from J, the junction contained 11 bases not matched to a gene. The CDR3: CATSRKRTGDNLSGANVLTF. CDR3 DNA: TGTGCCACCAGCAGAAAGCGGACAGGGGACAACCTCTCTGGGGCCAACGTCCTGACTTTC.

As for this clone: Other DNA sequences in this sample translate to the same CDR3. This rearrangement joins TRBV28 to TRBJ1-2; 7 bases are shared with TRBD1. CDR1 and CDR2 (germline): MDHEN, SYDVKM. The CDR3 runs to 14 residues. Trimming at V came to 6 bases and at J to 2 bases, leaving 6 bases not matched to a gene. CDR3 region: CASSLGQANYGYTF. CDR3 nucleotides: TGTGCCAGCAGCCTCGGACAGGCAAACTATGGCTACACCTTC.

The rearrangement links TRBV7-8 to TRBJ2-7; 9 bases align to TRBD1. The CDR3 sequence is 16 residues long. Germline V lookup: CDR1 SGHVS, CDR2 FQNEAQ. V dropped 5 bases and J dropped 5; count of bases not matched to a gene: 13. DNA of the CDR3: TGTGCCAGCAGCCCAATACTCGGACAGGGGAGGCACGAGCAGTACTTC. Its protein product is CASSPILGQGRHEQYF. Together with reference TRBV7-8 and TRBJ2-7, the CDR3 gives the full variable domain: GAGVSQSPRYKVAKRGQDVALRCDPISGHVSLFWYQQALGQGPEFLTYFQNEAQLDKSGLPSDRFFAERPEGSVSTLKIQRTQQEDSAVYLCASSPILGQGRHEQYFGPGTRLTVT.

The rearrangement uses TRBV18 and TRBJ2-7; 9 bases are a match to TRBD1. Germline V gives CDR1 KGHSH, CDR2 LQKENI. The CDR3 totals 14 residues. The trim removed 5 bases at V and 7 bases at J, leaving 9 bases unmatched. The CDR3 sequence: CASSALDRGGEQYF. CDR3 DNA sequence: TGTGCCAGCTCAGCCCTGGACAGGGGAGGAGAGCAGTACTTC.

The V call is TRBV19, the J call TRBJ1-5; maybe TRBD1 (6 bases). There are 15 residues in the CDR3. Trimming removed 1 base at V and 0 bases at J, with 7 bases between. From germline, CDR1 is LNHDA and CDR2 SQIVND (reference sequence). CDR3: CASSIVRGSNQPQHF. The CDR3 nucleotides are TGTGCCAGTAGTATAGTCAGGGGTAGCAATCAGCCCCAGCATTTT.

The rearrangement links TRBV10-3 to TRBJ2-4; D is perhaps TRBD2 (5 bases). The V end lost 3 bases, the J end lost 3 bases, and 15 bases lay between the germline ends. Germline assignment: CDR1 ENHRY and CDR2 SYGVKD. CDR3 length: 16 residues. As DNA, the CDR3 is TGTGCCATCAGTGAAACTAGTCCCACCGGCAAAAACATTCAGTACTTC. This gives the protein CAISETSPTGKNIQYF.

The V gene is TRBV27, the J gene TRBJ1-6; D is unclear. Germline-derived CDR1 and CDR2 are MNHEY and SMNVEV (reference sequence). The CDR3 sequence is 15 residues long. With 7 bases removed from V and 7 bases from J, the gap between germline ends came to 17 bases. The CDR3 region is CASTTSGFSNSPLHF. CDR3 nucleotide sequence: TGTGCCAGCACCACTAGCGGGTTCTCAAATTCACCCCTCCACTTT.

This clone was detected once. The chain is built from TRBV14 and TRBJ2-7; D call uncertain. Trimming pared 0 bases from V and 0 bases from J, leaving 6 bases between. Germline-derived CDR1 and CDR2 are SGHDN and FVKESK. This CDR3 region has 14 residues. CDR3 bases: TGTGCCAGCAGCCAAGACACAGCCTCCTACGAGCAGTACTTC. Its translation is CASSQDTASYEQYF.